The rows below give T cell receptor beta chains drawn from one sample of a study of regulatory T cells in long-lasting Graves disease. TCRdb re-analysed the multiplex PCR reads in MiXCR, keeping a single row per CDR3 protein. The table lists roughly 220,000 distinct CDR3 sequences, around 19% of them singletons. Source: peripheral blood mononuclear cells (PBMCs), taken at new diagnosis, from a patient treated with antithyroid drugs. The origin of the receptors is a female donor with Graves disease. CDR3s include the opening cysteine and the closing phenylalanine or tryptophan. D genes are given only for firm matches. Only some rows state a clone size, as once, few, many or a class for expanded clones.

v_call	clone_size	j_call	d_call	cdr3_nt	cdr3_aa
TRBV5-1	many	TRBJ2-1	.	TGCGCCAGCAGCTTGGGGGTTGCGGGAAATGAGCAGTTCTTC	CASSLGVAGNEQFF
TRBV28	many	TRBJ2-5	.	TGTGCCAGCAGTACAGGGGAGGGTCGCGAGACCCAGTACTTC	CASSTGEGRETQYF
TRBV6-1	many	TRBJ1-5	.	TGTGCCAGCAACGAACGAGCCAGCAATCAGCCCCAGCATTTT	CASNERASNQPQHF
TRBV28	many	TRBJ1-6	.	TGTGCCAGCAGTTTGGGAGGCTCACCCCTCCACTTT	CASSLGGSPLHF
TRBV12-3/TRBV12-4	many	TRBJ1-1	TRBD1	TGTGCCAGCAGTTATATGTGGGGACAGCACACTGAAGCTTTCTTT	CASSYMWGQHTEAFF
TRBV5-4	.	TRBJ2-1	.	TGTGCCAGCAGCCAGACTAGTCCCACCTACAATGAGCAGTTCTTC	CASSQTSPTYNEQFF
TRBV28	many	TRBJ1-1	TRBD1	TGTGCCAGCAGTTTGGGACAGGCGGTTCCTTTCTTT	CASSLGQAVPFF
TRBV2	many	TRBJ2-5	.	TGTGCCAGCAGCAAGGAGGGGAAAGAGACCCAGTACTTC	CASSKEGKETQYF
TRBV6-1	few	TRBJ2-7	.	TGTGCCAGCAGTGAAGGGACAGTGGGGGCCTACGAGCAGTACTTC	CASSEGTVGAYEQYF
TRBV6-5	.	TRBJ1-1	.	TGTGCCAGCAGTTACTTCGGACCGTTGAACACTGAAGCTTTCTTT	CASSYFGPLNTEAFF
TRBV20-1	many	TRBJ1-4	TRBD1	TGCAGTGCTACCCGGACAGGGGATGAAAAACTGTTTTTT	CSATRTGDEKLFF
TRBV2	many	TRBJ2-7	TRBD1	TGTGCCAGCAGTGAAGCGACCCTCGACAGGGAAAAAGACTTC	CASSEATLDREKDF
TRBV10-3	many	TRBJ1-2	TRBD1	TGTGCCATCAGTGGACGATGGACAGGTGGCTACACCTTC	CAISGRWTGGYTF
TRBV7-9	.	TRBJ2-2	.	TGTGCCAGCAGTTACCGCCCGAGAGAAGGCGGGGAGCTGTTTTTT	CASSYRPREGGELFF
TRBV9	many	TRBJ2-7	TRBD2	TGTGCCAGCAGCACGGGACTAGCGGGGGCCGAGCAGTACTTC	CASSTGLAGAEQYF
TRBV2	many	TRBJ2-7	TRBD2	TGTGCCAGCAGTGATAGCGGGAGGGCTAAAGAGCAGTACTTC	CASSDSGRAKEQYF
TRBV4-2	.	TRBJ2-2	TRBD1	TGTGCCAGCAGCCCGGGACAGGGATCCGGGGAGCTGTTTTTT	CASSPGQGSGELFF
TRBV2	many	TRBJ1-2	TRBD1	TGTGCCAGCAGTTACTCCGGGACAGGGAGCTACACCTTC	CASSYSGTGSYTF
TRBV3-1	.	TRBJ1-1	.	TGTGCCAGCAGCCACCCCGGGACTAGCGGGAGTTGGAACACTGAAGCTTTCTTT	CASSHPGTSGSWNTEAFF
TRBV9	many	TRBJ2-7	TRBD2	TGTGCCAGCAGCACGGGGCTAGCGGGAGTGCGAGAGCAGTACTTC	CASSTGLAGVREQYF
TRBV29-1	many	TRBJ1-1	.	TGCAGCGGTTACAAGAACACTGAAGCTTTCTTT	CSGYKNTEAFF
TRBV20-1	few	TRBJ2-1	TRBD2	TGCAGTGCTAGACCCGTCACTCTAGCGGCCAGCTCCTACAATGAGCAGTTCTTC	CSARPVTLAASSYNEQFF
TRBV6-1	many	TRBJ2-5	TRBD1	TGTGCCAGCAGTACCAGGGGGCGATGGAATCAAGAGACCCAGTACTTC	CASSTRGRWNQETQYF
TRBV20-1	many	TRBJ2-5	TRBD2	TGCAGTGCTAGAGATCCCCAACATTTGCGGGGAGGGCCCCAAGAGACCCAGTACTTC	CSARDPQHLRGGPQETQYF
TRBV5-1	many	TRBJ1-1	.	TGCGCCAGCAGCTTGGACAGAGTTATAGAAGCTTTCTTT	CASSLDRVIEAFF
TRBV5-6	few	TRBJ2-7	TRBD2	TGTGCCAGCAGCAGGGGAGGGACTAGCGGCTACGAGCAGTACTTC	CASSRGGTSGYEQYF
TRBV29-1	many	TRBJ2-7	.	TGCAGCGTCGCCGGGGTTCAGGACGGCTCCTACGAGCAGTACTTC	CSVAGVQDGSYEQYF
TRBV19	many	TRBJ1-2	.	TGTGCCAGTAGCGAGAAAGGACACTATGGCTACACCTTC	CASSEKGHYGYTF
TRBV7-2	.	TRBJ2-7	.	TGTGCCAGCAGCGCCGACTCGGGGCAGTACTTC	CASSADSGQYF
TRBV29-1	many	TRBJ2-7	TRBD2	TGCAGCGCCGAGCGGGATAGCGGGACCCACGAGCAGTACTTC	CSAERDSGTHEQYF
TRBV7-8	many	TRBJ1-5	.	TGTGCCAGCAGCTTCGGGGTGTCGCAGCCCCAGCATTTT	CASSFGVSQPQHF
TRBV7-8	many	TRBJ1-6	.	TGTGCCAGCAGCTTAAACGGGGATAATTCACCCCTCCACTTT	CASSLNGDNSPLHF
TRBV28	many	TRBJ2-7	TRBD1	TGTGCCAGCAGTTTAGGAGGGACAGGGTTCTACGAGCAGTACTTC	CASSLGGTGFYEQYF
TRBV2	many	TRBJ2-7	.	TGTGCCAGCAGTGGGCCCGAGGAGCGACCCGAGCAGTACTTC	CASSGPEERPEQYF
TRBV12-3/TRBV12-4	many	TRBJ2-7	TRBD1	TGTGCCAGCAGTTCCTACGGGACAGCCAACTACGAGCAGTACTTC	CASSSYGTANYEQYF
TRBV12-3/TRBV12-4	many	TRBJ1-1	.	TGTGCCAGCAGTTTAGATAGGGAGACTGAAGCTTTCTTT	CASSLDRETEAFF
TRBV18	many	TRBJ2-7	TRBD1	TGTGCCAGCTGCCTTGGACAGGGTTTCTGCGAGCAGTACTTC	CASCLGQGFCEQYF
TRBV12-3/TRBV12-4	many	TRBJ1-1	.	TGTGCCAGCAGTTTACCCCCACAGATTCCTGAAGCTTTCTTT	CASSLPPQIPEAFF
TRBV2	many	TRBJ1-4	.	TGTGCCAGCAACCGTGTAACAGGAGCTAATGAAAAACTGTTTTTT	CASNRVTGANEKLFF
TRBV7-8	many	TRBJ2-7	.	TGTGCCAGCAGCTTTAGTGGGGCCTACGAGCAGTACTTC	CASSFSGAYEQYF
TRBV28	many	TRBJ2-7	TRBD2	TGTGCCAGCAGTTTCCTAGCGGGCACCTACGAGCAGTACTTC	CASSFLAGTYEQYF
TRBV7-2	many	TRBJ2-1	TRBD2	TGTGCCAGCAGCCCCGCTAGCGGCGGGGTGAATGAGCAGTTCTTC	CASSPASGGVNEQFF
TRBV15	many	TRBJ1-2	TRBD1	TGTGCCACCTTTCCGGGACAGGGGGCCCTTCCCTATGGCTACACCTTC	CATFPGQGALPYGYTF
TRBV2	few	TRBJ2-7	.	TGTGCCAGCAGTGAAGCGCCTCGGGCTGCCTCCTACGAACAGTACTTC	CASSEAPRAASYEQYF
TRBV14	few	TRBJ1-6	.	TGTGCCAGCAGTAGGGGCGCGGATTCACCCCTCCACTTT	CASSRGADSPLHF
TRBV30	many	TRBJ1-5	.	TGTGCCTGGGGACCGTTTCTCAATCAGCCCCAGCATTTT	CAWGPFLNQPQHF
TRBV20-1	.	TRBJ2-3	TRBD1	TGCAGTGCTAGAGGGGTGGACAGGGTGTCAGATACGCAGTATTTT	CSARGVDRVSDTQYF
TRBV12-3/TRBV12-4	many	TRBJ2-3	.	TGTGCCAGCAGCGAACCGTCTAGCACAGATACGCAGTATTTT	CASSEPSSTDTQYF
TRBV6-1	many	TRBJ2-7	TRBD2	TGTGCCAGCAACAGACTAGCGGGGAACTACGAGCAGTACTTC	CASNRLAGNYEQYF
TRBV20-1	few	TRBJ2-5	TRBD2	TGCAGTGCTGGGTCCATAGCGGGAGGCCCCAGCTTC	CSAGSIAGGPSF
TRBV14	many	TRBJ2-5	.	TGTGCCAGCAGCCAAGATGTGCAGCGGACCCAGTACTTC	CASSQDVQRTQYF
TRBV20-1	.	TRBJ1-2	TRBD1	TGCAGTGCTAGGGCGACAGGGGGCTACACCTTC	CSARATGGYTF
TRBV6-1	many	TRBJ1-1	.	TGTGCCAGCAAGGCGGGGGCTGAAGCTTTCTTT	CASKAGAEAFF
TRBV19	many	TRBJ2-2	TRBD2	TGTGCCAGTAGGCCCACTAGCGGTTATGGGAACACCGGGGAGCTGTTTTTT	CASRPTSGYGNTGELFF
TRBV19	many	TRBJ1-1	.	TGTGCCAGTAGTCCCCGGAGCTCTGAAGCTTTCTTT	CASSPRSSEAFF